Listed below are T cell receptor beta chains from one sample, sequenced in a study of shared clonotypes between healthy human individuals. Only in-frame clones appear in the TCRdb table, and some are missing; sequencing was by immunoSEQ multiplex PCR. The repertoire holds 2 million to 2.5 million clones, 92% seen once, with 0.37% in the top ten. Sequenced material: naive CD4+ T cells from PBMCs. Receptors originate from a man in his late teens or twenties in good health. Some clones in this sample may be carry-over from other donors' samples. Both conserved end residues are part of each CDR3. The D gene is left open where the match is weak. Clone size, where shown, is once, few, many, or a class for clones that have expanded.

J: TRBJ2-5
length: 12
size: -
D: -
V: TRBV6-1
CDR3: CASSEIRETQYF
DNA: TGTGCCAGCAGTGAAATAAGGGAGACCCAGTACTTC

J: TRBJ1-2
length: 15
size: -
D: TRBD1
V: TRBV19
CDR3: CASTEPGQGNYGYTF
DNA: TGTGCCAGTACTGAACCGGGACAGGGGAACTATGGCTACACCTTC

J: TRBJ2-7
length: 14
size: -
D: TRBD1
V: TRBV14
CDR3: CASSRSQGAYEQYF
DNA: TGTGCCAGCAGCCGCTCACAGGGGGCCTACGAGCAGTACTTC

J: TRBJ1-4
length: 15
size: -
D: TRBD1
V: TRBV28
CDR3: CASSSQGARGEKLFF
DNA: TGTGCCAGCAGTTCTCAGGGGGCGCGGGGAGAAAAACTGTTTTTT

J: TRBJ2-1
length: 14
size: -
D: -
V: TRBV5-4
CDR3: CASSLVEADNEQFF
DNA: TGTGCCAGCAGCTTGGTGGAGGCGGACAATGAGCAGTTCTTC

J: TRBJ2-3
length: 15
size: -
D: -
V: TRBV6-5
CDR3: CASSYSGVGTDTQYF
DNA: TGTGCCAGCAGTTACTCGGGAGTGGGCACAGATACGCAGTATTTT

J: TRBJ2-7
length: 16
size: -
D: TRBD1
V: TRBV18
CDR3: CASSSTGTGTSYEQYF
DNA: TGTGCCAGCTCTTCTACCGGGACAGGCACCTCCTACGAGCAGTACTTC

J: TRBJ2-5
length: 17
size: -
D: -
V: TRBV5-6
CDR3: CASSRSAGRIPQETQYF
DNA: TGTGCCAGCAGCCGTAGCGCCGGGCGCATTCCCCAAGAGACCCAGTACTTC

J: TRBJ1-3
length: 18
size: -
D: TRBD1
V: TRBV7-9
CDR3: CASSGGTGNRKAGNTIYF
DNA: TGTGCCAGCAGTGGCGGGACAGGGAATAGGAAAGCTGGAAACACCATATATTTT

J: TRBJ2-7
length: 15
size: -
D: -
V: TRBV7-9
CDR3: CASSSSQGLGYEQYF
DNA: TGTGCCAGCAGCTCCTCCCAGGGACTCGGCTACGAGCAGTACTTC

J: TRBJ2-5
length: 15
size: -
D: TRBD1
V: TRBV18
CDR3: CASSPNQGAWETQYF
DNA: TGTGCCAGCTCACCAAACCAGGGGGCTTGGGAGACCCAGTACTTC

J: TRBJ2-7
length: 13
size: -
D: -
V: TRBV7-9
CDR3: CASSPTGPYEQYF
DNA: TGTGCCAGCAGCCCCACCGGGCCCTACGAGCAGTACTTC

J: TRBJ2-1
length: 17
size: -
D: TRBD2
V: TRBV19
CDR3: CASSIGSGFSSYNEQFF
DNA: TGTGCCAGTAGTATAGGTAGCGGGTTCAGCTCCTACAATGAGCAGTTCTTC

J: TRBJ1-2
length: 14
size: -
D: TRBD1
V: TRBV6-5
CDR3: CASSFSGTVPGYTF
DNA: TGTGCCAGCAGTTTCTCCGGGACAGTACCTGGCTACACCTTC

J: TRBJ1-5
length: 15
size: -
D: -
V: TRBV28
CDR3: CASSPGGATYQPQHF
DNA: TGTGCCAGCAGTCCCGGGGGGGCTACCTATCAGCCCCAGCATTTT

J: TRBJ1-1
length: 14
size: -
D: -
V: TRBV28
CDR3: CASSLNRVNTEAFF
DNA: TGTGCCAGCAGTCTAAACAGGGTGAACACTGAAGCTTTCTTT

J: TRBJ2-5
length: 12
size: -
D: -
V: TRBV30
CDR3: CAWSVIQETQYF
DNA: TGTGCCTGGAGTGTTATCCAAGAGACCCAGTACTTC

J: TRBJ2-6
length: 13
size: -
D: -
V: TRBV6-5
CDR3: CASRVPGANVLTF
DNA: TGTGCCAGCAGGGTCCCTGGGGCCAACGTCCTGACTTTC

J: TRBJ2-2
length: 15
size: -
D: TRBD1
V: TRBV4-2
CDR3: CASSQGTAPTGELFF
DNA: TGTGCCAGCAGCCAGGGGACAGCCCCCACCGGGGAGCTGTTTTTT

J: TRBJ2-3
length: 16
size: -
D: TRBD2
V: TRBV2
CDR3: CASTSRIGAGEGTQYF
DNA: TGTGCCAGCACATCTCGGATAGGAGCGGGAGAAGGTACGCAGTATTTT

J: TRBJ1-1
length: 14
size: once
D: -
V: TRBV2
CDR3: CASRGLTRNTEAFF
DNA: TGTGCCAGCAGGGGACTTACAAGGAACACTGAAGCTTTCTTT

J: TRBJ2-3
length: 17
size: -
D: TRBD2
V: TRBV5-1
CDR3: CASSWYWGGSNTDTQYF
DNA: TGCGCCAGCAGCTGGTATTGGGGCGGGAGCAACACAGATACGCAGTATTTT

J: TRBJ1-1
length: 13
size: -
D: -
V: TRBV11-3
CDR3: CASSRNMNTEAFF
DNA: TGTGCCAGCAGCCGAAACATGAACACTGAAGCTTTCTTT

J: TRBJ2-3
length: 17
size: once
D: TRBD1
V: TRBV18
CDR3: CASSPPLGQGITDTQYF
DNA: TGTGCCAGCTCACCTCCCCTGGGACAGGGGATCACAGATACGCAGTATTTT

J: TRBJ1-1
length: 15
size: -
D: -
V: TRBV2
CDR3: CASSVEGLGNTEAFF
DNA: TGTGCCAGCAGTGTGGAGGGGTTGGGGAACACTGAAGCTTTCTTT

J: TRBJ2-5
length: 17
size: -
D: -
V: TRBV28
CDR3: CASRNPRLLQGQETQYF
DNA: TGTGCCAGCAGGAACCCCCGTTTGTTGCAGGGCCAAGAGACCCAGTACTTC

J: TRBJ2-7
length: 14
size: -
D: TRBD1
V: TRBV18
CDR3: CASSPSGQGLEQYF
DNA: TGTGCCAGCTCACCCTCCGGACAGGGACTCGAGCAGTACTTC

J: TRBJ2-1
length: 13
size: -
D: TRBD2
V: TRBV10-2
CDR3: CATRLAGVNEQFF
DNA: TGCGCCACCCGACTAGCGGGAGTCAATGAGCAGTTCTTC

J: TRBJ2-3
length: 13
size: -
D: -
V: TRBV7-8
CDR3: CASSLVGTDTQYF
DNA: TGTGCCAGCAGCTTGGTGGGGACAGATACGCAGTATTTT

J: TRBJ2-1
length: 17
size: -
D: -
V: TRBV6-1
CDR3: CASSDGPGPSSYNEQFF
DNA: TGTGCCAGCAGTGACGGTCCGGGACCCAGCTCCTACAATGAGCAGTTCTTC

J: TRBJ2-1
length: 16
size: -
D: -
V: TRBV4-1
CDR3: CASSQEGPQLGDEQFF
DNA: TGCGCCAGCAGCCAAGAGGGCCCACAGCTTGGGGATGAGCAGTTCTTC

J: TRBJ1-1
length: 14
size: -
D: -
V: TRBV5-1
CDR3: CASSLKGENTEAFF
DNA: TGCGCCAGCAGCTTGAAGGGGGAAAACACTGAAGCTTTCTTT

J: TRBJ2-7
length: 15
size: -
D: TRBD1
V: TRBV19
CDR3: CASSIDATGDYEQYF
DNA: TGTGCCAGTAGTATAGATGCGACAGGGGACTACGAGCAGTACTTC

J: TRBJ2-7
length: 14
size: -
D: -
V: TRBV18
CDR3: CASSETHGSYEQYF
DNA: TGTGCCAGCTCAGAGACTCATGGGTCCTACGAGCAGTACTTC

J: TRBJ1-5
length: 15
size: -
D: TRBD1
V: TRBV6-5
CDR3: CASSSGQGDDQPQHF
DNA: TGTGCCAGCAGTTCGGGACAGGGGGACGATCAGCCCCAGCATTTT

J: TRBJ2-7
length: 15
size: -
D: -
V: TRBV25-1
CDR3: CASSDPGWSSYEQYF
DNA: TGTGCCAGCAGTGATCCAGGCTGGAGCTCCTACGAGCAGTACTTC

J: TRBJ2-7
length: 14
size: -
D: TRBD1
V: TRBV5-8
CDR3: CATGRGQGTYEQYF
DNA: TGTGCCACCGGTCGGGGACAGGGAACCTACGAGCAGTACTTC

J: TRBJ2-3
length: 15
size: -
D: TRBD1
V: TRBV25-1
CDR3: CASSEHRGSTDTQYF
DNA: TGTGCCAGCAGTGAACACAGGGGGAGCACAGATACGCAGTATTTT

J: TRBJ2-5
length: 15
size: once
D: -
V: TRBV2
CDR3: CASSTDGGSRETQYF
DNA: TGTGCCAGCTCGACCGACGGAGGGTCGAGGGAGACCCAGTACTTC

J: TRBJ2-4
length: 14
size: -
D: TRBD1
V: TRBV2
CDR3: CASRKQGHENIQYF
DNA: TGTGCCAGCAGGAAACAGGGGCACGAAAACATTCAGTACTTC

J: TRBJ2-1
length: 15
size: few
D: -
V: TRBV21-1
CDR3: CASSEGLADYNEQFF
DNA: TGTGCCAGCAGCGAAGGACTAGCGGATTACAATGAGCAGTTCTTC

J: TRBJ1-1
length: 11
size: -
D: -
V: TRBV6-6
CDR3: CASTPGTEAFF
DNA: TGTGCCAGCACCCCGGGGACTGAAGCTTTCTTT

J: TRBJ2-7
length: 18
size: -
D: -
V: TRBV5-1
CDR3: CASSFSPLAGSIGLEQYF
DNA: TGCGCCAGCAGCTTTTCACCGCTTGCGGGGAGCATCGGGCTCGAGCAGTACTTC

J: TRBJ1-2
length: 14
size: -
D: TRBD1
V: TRBV2
CDR3: CASTIQGAGYGYTF
DNA: TGTGCCAGCACCATACAGGGGGCAGGGTATGGCTACACCTTC

J: TRBJ2-7
length: 17
size: -
D: TRBD1
V: TRBV4-1
CDR3: CASSQDVTGSGRDEQYF
DNA: TGCGCCAGCAGCCAAGACGTGACAGGGTCAGGGCGGGACGAGCAGTACTTC

J: TRBJ2-6
length: 18
size: once
D: TRBD1
V: TRBV5-1
CDR3: CASSKILTGGSGANVLTF
DNA: TGCGCCAGCAGCAAGATCCTGACAGGGGGTTCTGGGGCCAACGTCCTGACTTTC

J: TRBJ2-7
length: 13
size: -
D: TRBD2
V: TRBV5-1
CDR3: CASSFGGAYEQYF
DNA: TGCGCCAGCAGCTTCGGGGGGGCCTACGAGCAGTACTTC

J: TRBJ1-2
length: 13
size: -
D: -
V: TRBV5-5
CDR3: CASSLAPTYGYTF
DNA: TGTGCCAGCAGCTTAGCTCCGACGTATGGCTACACCTTC

J: TRBJ2-3
length: 12
size: -
D: -
V: TRBV30
CDR3: CAWRPAAGTQYF
DNA: TGTGCCTGGAGGCCCGCAGCGGGTACGCAGTATTTT

J: TRBJ2-5
length: 17
size: -
D: -
V: TRBV7-2
CDR3: CASSLVFARGLRETQYF
DNA: TGTGCCAGCAGCTTAGTGTTTGCGAGAGGGTTGAGAGAGACCCAGTACTTC